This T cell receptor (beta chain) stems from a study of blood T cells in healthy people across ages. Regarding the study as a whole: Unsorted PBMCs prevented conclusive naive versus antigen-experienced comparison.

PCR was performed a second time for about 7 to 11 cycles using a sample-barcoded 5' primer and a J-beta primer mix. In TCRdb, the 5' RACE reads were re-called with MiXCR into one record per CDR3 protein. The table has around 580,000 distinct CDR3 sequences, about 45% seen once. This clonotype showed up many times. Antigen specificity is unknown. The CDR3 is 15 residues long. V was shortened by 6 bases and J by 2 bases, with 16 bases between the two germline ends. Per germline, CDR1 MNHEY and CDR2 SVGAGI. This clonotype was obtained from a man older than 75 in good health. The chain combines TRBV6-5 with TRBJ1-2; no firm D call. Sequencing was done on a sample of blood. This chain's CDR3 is CASSRTYSTNYGYTF. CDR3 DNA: TGTGCCAGCAGCCGAACTTACAGCACCAACTATGGCTACACCTTC.